This TCR beta chain was found in a study of OX40 agonist ivuxolimab in advanced cancers. Study-wide context: Ivuxolimab was an agonistic, fully human IgG2 monoclonal antibody directed against OX40 (CD134), a costimulatory receptor. The monotherapy dose-escalation portion (N ≈ 52 patients) of the phase I ivuxolimab trial is reported in the paper. Intravenous ivuxolimab was administered to patients every 2 weeks at six dose levels: 0.01, 0.1, 0.3, 1.5, 3 and 10 mg/kg. The purpose of peripheral TCRbeta sequencing was to test whether ivuxolimab changed TCR sequence diversity and led to clonal T-cell expansion. A male proportion of under 85% and a mean age of about 60 years, ranging from about 20 to 79, were recorded for the dose-escalation cohort. Among the 50 to 55 dose-escalation patients, about 19 had hepatocellular carcinoma, 15 melanoma, 9 renal cell carcinoma and 9 head and neck cancer. Partial responses occurred in three dose-escalation patients: two with cutaneous melanoma and one with hepatocellular carcinoma. Prior anti-PD-1, anti-PD-L1 or anti-CTLA-4 therapy was permitted, and checkpoint inhibitors had been received by less than 45% of dose-escalation patients. The research as a whole found: Which antigens the clonally expanded peripheral T cells were specific for was not determined. At doses of 0.1 to 3.0 mg/kg, clonal expansion of both CD4+ and CD8+ T cells in blood was seen between baseline and week 6. After ivuxolimab, expanded clones were on average more numerous among CD8+ T cells than among CD4+ T cells. Low levels of normalized T-cell clonal expansion were also seen in some patients who did not respond. In partial responders in the 0.1-3.0 mg/kg groups, normalized peripheral clonal expansion was found to be among the lowest, especially among CD8+ T cells.

To sequence the TCRbeta CDR3 region, genomic DNA was isolated from the sorted cells. The immunoSEQ Assay was used to sequence the TCRbeta CDR3 regions. In TCRdb, the immuneACCESS table is reduced to in-frame sequences with V and J assigned. These tables do not hold every clone; where another copy was compared, an unresolved V gene accounts for under half, and the others remain unexplained. For this sample there are 60,000 to 80,000 clones; about 79% appear just once. About 1.7% of the sample is taken by the ten largest. Patients with autoimmune disease history or receiving systemic immunosuppression were excluded from the trial. Peripheral blood for TCR sequencing was collected from all dose cohorts at baseline, on cycle 4 day 1, and on cycle 7 day 1. The samples were drawn from a first-in-human, open-label, multicenter phase I dose-escalation trial of ivuxolimab. The trial enrolled adults with locally advanced or metastatic head and neck squamous cell, hepatocellular, melanoma or renal cell carcinoma. Before TCR sequencing, CD4+ and CD8+ T cells were separately sorted from peripheral blood.

From the cysteine up to the phenylalanine, the CDR3 has a length of 14 residues. Just the 42-base CDR3 DNA is kept, in frame starting at base 1. CDR1 and CDR2 are drawn from the germline V gene: MNHEY, SVGAGI. V gives up 9 bases and J gives up 0 bases, and the segment between their germline ends measures 15 bases. As regards this clone: Its cognate antigen has yet to be identified. No base quality information exists; no much larger clone differs at one position.

Material: CD4+ or CD8+ T cells sorted from blood, obtained in a trial of the OX40 agonist ivuxolimab. The clonotype was recovered from an adult with an advanced solid tumor such as melanoma, head and neck, liver or kidney cancer. The chain is made from TRBV6-5 and TRBJ2-7, with a weak D call of TRBD1 (5 bases match). In nucleotides, the sequence is TGTGCCAGTTCCCTCGGTAGGGGCTCCTACGAGCAGTACTTC. It is translated as CASSLGRGSYEQYF.